This TCR beta chain was sequenced in a study of T cell repertoires in cytomegalovirus infection. This clonotype has ten or more counts. Its target is not known. TCRdb reanalysed the reads using MiXCR and keeps one entry per CDR3 protein. The sample records hundreds of thousands of distinct CDR3 sequences, approximately 10% being singletons. The CDR3 covers 16 residues. Germline V CDR1 and CDR2: MDHEN, SYDVKM. Between the trimmed V and J ends, which lost 0 bases and 8 bases, there was a span of 17 bases. Study-level points and caveats: HLA-C-restricted CMV clonotypes gave the most frequent clonotype in two of eight donors. Identification of carriers of CMV plus the relevant HLA was performed using cumulative public TCR beta family frequency.

The gene calls are TRBV28 and TRBJ2-1; no reliable D call. Sequencing was done on a sample of PBMCs. The clonotype was recovered from a human donor in good health (CMV status not recorded). Some clones in this sample may be carry-over from other donors' samples. The CDR3 bases are TGTGCCAGCAGTTTATGGTCGGGCCAGGCGTCGCATGAGCAGTTCTTC. Its protein product is CASSLWSGQASHEQFF.